This TCR beta chain was documented in a study of T cells in women clearing cervical HPV infection (dated by TCRdb to between 2018 and 2020). Describing the broader study: The cases were some 27 women with histologically confirmed HPV16-related CIN3 or worse, and 2 of these cases were invasive cancers. The controls were fewer than 30 women whose single incident HPV16 infection cleared within 12 months with no development of precancer or cancer. Blood from cases was collected at the visit at which the lesion was first identified, whereas blood from controls was collected once infection was no longer detected. For cases, a median interval of approximately 150 days, with an interquartile range of about 80 to 200 days, was observed between lesion detection and blood sampling. Since HLA typing was available for only a few women, HLA type could not be ruled out as a confounder. An exploratory proof-of-principle case-control study, nested within the Guanacaste HPV Natural History Study in Costa Rica, was conducted to compare TCR repertoires across cervical HPV16 outcomes. Cases and controls were matched on year of sample collection and on age within five years. Median age was about 35 years in cases versus 38 in controls, and baseline characteristics did not differ significantly. In the parent cohort, roughly 9,700 women aged 18 or older were enrolled in Guanacaste, Costa Rica, during 1993 to 1994 and then followed for less than 8 years. As quality controls, five blinded duplicates were added to each group, bringing the total to roughly 60 samples made up of roughly 50 participants and around 10 replicates.

The full study reports these points: Cases had lower TRBV6-7 relative abundance than controls (0.11% versus 0.16%; Bonferroni P = 0.0008). T-cell numbers per sample were unknown, so richness differences could reflect varying T-cell content rather than repertoire biology. By combining richness with V gene abundances, random forest classifiers separated cases from controls with an estimated AUC of less than 0.85. Whether associations preceded infection or resulted from infection could not be shown with the cross-sectional design, and effector/memory subsets and HPV-specific T cells were not isolated. Across sequencing depths, CIN3+ cases showed significantly higher TCR repertoire richness than controls, but evenness did not differ between the groups.

The germline V gene (reference sequence) yields DFQATT for CDR1 and SNEGSKA for CDR2. The CDR3 measures 15 amino acids from cysteine to phenylalanine. The DNA covers only part of the CDR3, 36 bases in frame from base 1. At the junction V is shortened by 5 bases and J by 3 bases; bases outside the gene matches: 12. As concerns this clone: Its antigen specificity is not known. The read ends 3 residues shy of where the CDR3 ends; the end is completed using the germline J gene.

The immunoSEQ assay used multiplex PCR to amplify TCR beta CDR3 regions from an average of around 1,200 ng of genomic DNA per sample. To correct primer bias, the assay used a complete synthetic TCR repertoire to set an amplification baseline. The amplicons were sequenced using the Illumina platform. The published analysis was carried out like this. Sequences were error-corrected by clustering with frequency ratios and a modified nearest-neighbor algorithm and were then analyzed in the immunoSEQ Analyzer with IMGT gene definitions. At each rarefaction depth, TCR richness and evenness were averaged over 20 rarefaction repeats, and samples with fewer sequences than the depth were excluded. Wilcoxon rank sum tests with FDR correction were used to compare relative abundances of V, D and J genes between the groups. An intraclass correlation of 90% to 97% for TCR richness and an average of roughly 76% across over 65 gene segments were obtained from the blinded duplicates. TCRdb holds this immuneACCESS table with in-frame rearrangements only. Some clones are missing; in checked studies, unresolved V genes explain under half, and the rest has no known cause. V and J calls and clone size come straight from that table; D and trimming were deduced from the DNA. This sample's table contains 19,000 or so clones. The biggest ten clones account for around 3.2% of the sample.

Every participant had a single incident cervical HPV16 infection, and women with prevalent HPV16 infections were excluded. Cervical HPV DNA was detected by MY09/MY11 PCR, and genotyping was performed by dot-blot hybridization. Roughly 15 mL of heparinized blood was centrifuged, after which the buffy coat was aliquoted, frozen at -30 degrees C, and then stored at -80 degrees C. Genomic DNA was extracted from buffy coat specimens using QIAGEN kits. The V gene is TRBV20-1 and the J gene is TRBJ1-2; TRBD1 matches 7 bases in the middle. Sequenced material: blood buffy coat. This sequence was found in a woman aged 18 to 75 with a cervical HPV16 infection that either progressed to CIN3+ or cleared (not recorded which). The CDR3 bases that were read are TGCAGTGCTCAAGGGATTGAGGGGGCTGACTATGGC. This is translated as CSAQGIEGADYG. The full CDR3 protein is CSAQGIEGADYGYTF.